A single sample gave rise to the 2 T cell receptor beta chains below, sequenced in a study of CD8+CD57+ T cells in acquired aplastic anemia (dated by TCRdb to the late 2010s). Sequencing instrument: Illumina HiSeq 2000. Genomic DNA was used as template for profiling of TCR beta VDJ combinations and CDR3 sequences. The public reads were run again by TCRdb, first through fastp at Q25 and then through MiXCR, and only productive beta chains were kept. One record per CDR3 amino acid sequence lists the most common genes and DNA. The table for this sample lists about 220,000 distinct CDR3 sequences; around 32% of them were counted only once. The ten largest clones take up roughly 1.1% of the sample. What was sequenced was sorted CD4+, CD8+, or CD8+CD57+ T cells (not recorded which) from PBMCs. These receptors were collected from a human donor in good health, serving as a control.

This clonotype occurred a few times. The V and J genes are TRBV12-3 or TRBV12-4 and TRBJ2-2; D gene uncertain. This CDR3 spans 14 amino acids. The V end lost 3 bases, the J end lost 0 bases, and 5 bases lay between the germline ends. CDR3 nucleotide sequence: TGTGCCAGCAGTTTCAGGCCGAACACCGGGGAGCTGTTTTTT. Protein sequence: CASSFRPNTGELFF.

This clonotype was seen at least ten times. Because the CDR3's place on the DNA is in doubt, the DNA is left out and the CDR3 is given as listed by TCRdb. This CDR3 reads CASILGAQRDGYTF. This chain joins TRBV12-3 or TRBV12-4 and TRBJ1-2; TRBD1 is the table's D call, not checked against the DNA. The CDR3 adds up to 14 amino acids, both ends counted.